This TCR beta chain appears in the sequencing data of a study of blood T cell repertoires in COVID-19. About the study: T cells, B-cell-depleted T cells, or PBMCs provided the cDNA or gDNA that served as material.

This CDR3 comprises 15 residues. CDR1 and CDR2 (germline): LGHNA, YNFKEQ. Trimming took off 4 bases at V and 5 bases at J, with 16 bases between the two ends. The cohort comprised adults aged 18 to 89 years residing in 20 to 30 US areas. Which cohort a participant joined came from the clinical history participants gave. Recovery among Cohort 3 donors was established by two negative PCRs, clearance, or symptom resolution. This table comes from immunoSEQ multiplex PCR, and its TCRdb copy is limited to in-frame clones, with some not included. The sample includes approximately 170,000 clones, around four fifths seen only once; the top ten take roughly 8%.

The chain has TRBV4-2 and TRBJ2-3, with D perhaps matching TRBD2 (5 bases). The TCR comes from a woman in her forties or fifties who had recovered from COVID-19. The sample was PBMCs or T cells enriched from blood (not recorded which). The DNA for the CDR3 is TGTGCCAGCAGCCGAGACGACAATCGGGGAGATACGCAGTATTTT. Encoded protein: CASSRDDNRGDTQYF.